The present entry profiles one TCR beta chain with its context. Its antigen remains unknown. This sample stems from a study of blood T cells in healthy people across ages. A second PCR of 7 to 11 cycles used a sample-barcoded 5' primer and a J-beta primer mix. Each cDNA was tagged by a template-switch adaptor containing 12 random nucleotides. In TCRdb, the 5' RACE reads were re-called with MiXCR into one record per CDR3 protein. The sample has 700,000 to 900,000 distinct CDR3 sequences, 20% to 30% seen once; the top ten hold about 2.9%. The CDR3 has 14 residues. After removal of 6 bases from V and 7 bases from J, the junction contained 8 bases not matched to a gene. Germline-derived CDR1 and CDR2 are SQVTM and ANQGSEA. Study observations and caveats: Naive and antigen-experienced cells were not separated, limiting conclusive comparison.

These data were also filed under a second study, of T cells of mothers and their children. That study adds: The study found slightly higher but non-significant overlap in related versus unrelated mother-child pairs. Evidence of persistent microchimeric T cell clones was absent.

The sample was blood. The TCR originated in a boy aged 5-17 years in good health. This sequence joins TRBV29-1 and TRBJ2-1; TRBD2 matches 11 bases. The CDR3 sequence: CSVVTSGGPNEQFF. CDR3 sequence (DNA): TGCAGCGTGGTAACTAGCGGGGGCCCGAATGAGCAGTTCTTC.